This record looks at one T cell receptor beta chain sequence and its context. In the original workflow: Counts of nucleated cells, estimated from reference gene primer amplification, were obtained. The data were produced by immunoSEQ multiplex PCR, yet TCRdb's version contains in-frame clones alone and is incomplete. The V and J calls and clone size are taken from that table; D and trimming were inferred from the DNA. The profile shows roughly 120,000 clones, about 88% of them singletons. The sample belongs to a study of blood T cell repertoires in COVID-19. About the research overall: Sites in the United States, Italy and Spain provided acute and convalescent COVID-19 samples. Nucleic acid was either cDNA or gDNA, and it came from T cells, B-cell-depleted T cells, or PBMCs.

The CDR3 consists of 15 residues. Trimming took 3 bases from V and 5 from J; bases not matched to a gene: 8. Germline loops: CDR1 SGHRS, CDR2 YFSETQ. The sample taken for sequencing was peripheral blood. The sequence came from a man over 45 with active COVID-19. The rearrangement joins TRBV5-1 to TRBJ2-1; 7 bases are shared with TRBD1. The CDR3 sequence: CASSSTPGTDNEQFF. CDR3 nucleotide sequence: TGCGCCAGCAGCTCAACCCCCGGGACAGACAATGAGCAGTTCTTC.